The 30 T cell receptor beta chains below all came from one sample that was sequenced in a study of T cells in Graves' hyperthyroidism and ophthalmopathy (dated by TCRdb to the late 2010s). Libraries came from multiplex PCR. TCRdb shows the sequencer as Illumina HiSeq 2000. TCR beta CDR3 regions were amplified from RNA transcripts. A first-round RT-PCR of the TCR CDR3 used the HTBI primer set with the Qiagen OneStep RT-PCR kit. Using fastp trimming at Q25 and MiXCR clonotype assembly, TCRdb reanalyzed the public sequencing data and kept in-frame beta chains. Every entry covers one CDR3 protein and lists the most common genes and DNA from its rows. The sample contains around 700,000 distinct CDR3 sequences, approximately 18% of them found a single time. The ten most abundant clones make up roughly 17% of the sample. Sequencing was performed on blood. The source is a woman between 50 and 59 years old with Graves' hyperthyroidism that later progressed to Graves' ophthalmopathy.

With regard to this clonotype: This may be a read error, as it is one base from a much larger clone. The genes are TRBV24-1 and TRBJ1-1, with no clear D. With 5 bases removed from V and 4 bases from J, the gap between germline ends came to 10 bases. Germline V gene lookup returns CDR1 KGHDR and CDR2 SFDVKD. The CDR3 consists of 13 residues. The CDR3 region has the DNA TGTGCCACCAGTGGGGGAACCTTCACTGAAGCTTTCTTT. It is translated as CATSGGTFTEAFF.

This clonotype occurred many times. This sequence joins TRBV10-2 and TRBJ2-5; 10 bases match TRBD2. This CDR3 region has 15 residues. Germline loops: CDR1 WSHSY, CDR2 SAAADI. V shed 5 bases, J shed 2 bases, and the junction held 5 bases outside the gene matches. CDR3: CASSIAGGRQETQYF. In nucleotides, the CDR3 is TGCGCCAGCAGTATAGCGGGGGGAAGACAAGAGACCCAGTACTTC.

This clonotype was picked up many times. V and J are TRBV7-9 and TRBJ1-5; TRBD1 matches at 10 bases. The V gene's germline CDR1 is SEHNR and CDR2 FQNEAQ (reference sequence). J was trimmed by 5 bases and V by 5 bases; bases with no gene match: 6. The CDR3 totals 15 residues. The CDR3 here is CASSPPGTGDQPQHF. CDR3 nucleotides: TGTGCCAGCAGCCCACCAGGGACAGGGGATCAGCCCCAGCATTTT.

V and J are TRBV30 and TRBJ1-1, with D perhaps TRBD1 (6 bases). The germline V and J ends were trimmed by 4 bases and 5 bases, with 20 bases remaining between them. This CDR3 region has 15 residues. The V gene's germline CDR1 is GTSNPN and CDR2 SVGIG (reference sequence). The CDR3 sequence: CAWIPPQGIWTEAFF. In DNA, the CDR3 is TGTGCCTGGATCCCCCCACAGGGAATTTGGACTGAAGCTTTCTTT.

The CDR3 DNA sequence: TGTGCCAGCAGCCAAGTTACTTCCGGGAACAATGAGCAGTTCTTC. It encodes CASSQVTSGNNEQFF. This chain connects TRBV3-1 to TRBJ2-1, with D maybe TRBD2 (5 bases). V lost 1 base, J lost 5 bases, and 12 bases lay in between. This CDR3 comprises 15 residues. CDR1 is LGHDT and CDR2 is YNNKEL in the germline V gene (reference sequence).

This chain joins TRBV15 and TRBJ2-7, with TRBD1 identical over 10 bases. This CDR3 is 15 amino acids long. Germline assignment: CDR1 LNHNV and CDR2 YYDKDF (reference sequence). V trimming: 1 base; J trimming: 3 bases; junction bases outside the gene matches: 3. CDR3 sequence reads: CATSRGGTGVYEQYF. The DNA of the CDR3 is TGTGCCACCAGCAGAGGTGGGACAGGGGTCTACGAGCAGTACTTC. Complete variable domain (other parts from reference TRBV15 and TRBJ2-7): DAMVIQNPRYQVTQFGKPVTLSCSQTLNHNVMYWYQQKSSQAPKLLFHYYDKDFNNEADTPDNFQSRRPNTSFCFLDIRSPGLGDTAMYLCATSRGGTGVYEQYFGPGTRLTVT.

The table lists this clonotype with a few counts. For the CDR3, the DNA is TGTGCCAGCAGCCTTCAGGACAATGAGCAGTTCTTC. It yields the protein CASSLQDNEQFF. The V and J genes are TRBV9 and TRBJ2-1; no definite D call. The CDR3 extends over 12 amino acids. The ends were cut back, 4 bases at V and 5 bases at J, with 7 bases in the middle. Germline CDR1 and CDR2: SGDLS and YYNGEE.

This clonotype was detected many times. A junction end diverges from the germline sequence, so it may reflect a read error. The chain joins TRBV7-7 to TRBJ1-1; D unresolved. Per germline, CDR1 SSHAT and CDR2 FNYEAQ (reference sequence). The CDR3 loop spans 19 amino acids. The CDR3 region has the DNA TGTGCTAGCAGCCGTAGATCCACCCTACACGAATTTGTTCGCACTGAAGCTTTCTTT. It specifies CASSRRSTLHEFVRTEAFF. The variable domain in full, with the rest retrieved from reference TRBV7-7 and TRBJ1-1, is GAGVSQSPRYKVTKRGQDVTLRCDPISSHATLYWYQQALGQGPEFLTYFNYEAQPDKSGLPSDRFSAERPEGSISTLTIQRTEQRDSAMYRCASSRRSTLHEFVRTEAFFGQGTRLTVV.

This clonotype was seen once. This chain links TRBV28 with TRBJ2-1, with a possible D match to TRBD1 (5 bases). The CDR3 loop spans 11 amino acids. Between the trimmed V and J ends, which lost 11 bases and 9 bases, there was a span of 14 bases. Germline V CDR1 and CDR2: MDHEN, SYDVKM. CDR3 DNA sequence: TGTGCCCAGGGCAGCGAAGGTGAGCAGTTCTTC. It translates to CAQGSEGEQFF.

V usage is TRBV2 and J usage is TRBJ1-1; D may be TRBD1 (5 bases). The CDR3 extends over 15 amino acids. In germline, CDR1 is SNHLY, CDR2 FYNNEI. Trimming cost V 10 bases and J 4 bases, with 22 bases left between them. The CDR3 bases are TGTGCCACGCAATCTTCAGGAGGGGTGAGCACTGAAGCTTTCTTT. Its protein is CATQSSGGVSTEAFF.

This clonotype was recorded at least ten times. This rearrangement joins TRBV7-8 to TRBJ2-7; D remains ambiguous. From germline, CDR1 is SGHVS and CDR2 FQNEAQ. Trimming cost V 2 bases and J 5 bases, with 7 bases left between them. The CDR3 is 12 amino acids. CDR3 amino acids: CASSLMGDEQYF. The CDR3 DNA follows: TGTGCCAGCAGCTTAATGGGCGACGAGCAGTACTTC.

The chain joins TRBV2 to TRBJ2-7; D is possibly TRBD1 (6 bases). Germline V CDR1 and CDR2: SNHLY, FYNNEI. CDR3 length: 16 amino acids. Trimming took off 7 bases at V and 0 bases at J, with 19 bases between the two ends. CDR3 sequence (DNA): TGTGCCAGCATCGCAGGGGCGTTTAGAAGCTCCTACGAGCAGTACTTC. Its protein product is CASIAGAFRSSYEQYF.

This clonotype came up a few times. The genes are TRBV20-1 and TRBJ1-5; 11 nucleotides align to TRBD1. V lost 0 bases to trimming and J lost 6 bases; unmatched junction nucleotides: 10. The V gene's germline CDR1 is DFQATT and CDR2 SNEGSKA (reference sequence). The CDR3 runs 17 residues. The CDR3 here is CSARDPGGTGGFQPQHF. CDR3 nucleotides: TGCAGTGCTAGAGATCCCGGGGGGACAGGGGGATTTCAGCCCCAGCATTTT.

This clonotype has ten or more counts. One junction end does not reproduce the germline sequence, and a read error may be involved. DNA of the CDR3: TGTGCCTGGAGTGGGGGGGGCAGGATCCCTGGGACCAACGTCCTGACTTTC. It translates to CAWSGGGRIPGTNVLTF. The chain uses TRBV30 and TRBJ2-6, with D maybe TRBD2 (7 bases). Germline CDR1 is GTSNPN and CDR2 is SVGIG (reference sequence). This CDR3 comprises 17 residues.

The chain has TRBV2 and TRBJ2-5; TRBD1 aligns across 7 bases. Germline V gene lookup returns CDR1 SNHLY and CDR2 FYNNEI. V dropped 6 bases and J dropped 3; count of bases not matched to a gene: 7. This CDR3 region has 14 residues. The CDR3 sequence is CASRRTGNEETQYF. The DNA of the CDR3 is TGTGCCAGCAGGAGGACAGGTAACGAAGAGACCCAGTACTTC.

The rearrangement joins TRBV5-6 to TRBJ1-5; D is perhaps TRBD1 (6 bases). Trimming removed 1 base from V and 4 bases from J, with 12 bases in between. The CDR3 has 15 amino acids. Germline CDR1 is SGHDT and CDR2 is YYEEEE. In DNA, the CDR3 is TGTGCCAGCAGCTTGTTTTGGACAGAGAATCAGCCCCAGCATTTT. It encodes CASSLFWTENQPQHF.

This chain links TRBV11-2 with TRBJ1-1; D not resolved. The ends were cut back, 5 bases at V and 5 bases at J, with 12 bases in the middle. Germline V CDR1 and CDR2: SGHAT, FQNNGV. The CDR3 extends over 13 amino acids. CDR3 DNA sequence: TGTGCCAGCAGCACCCGAGCTTTGACTGAAGCTTTCTTT. It specifies CASSTRALTEAFF. Filled out from reference TRBV11-2 and TRBJ1-1, the complete variable domain reads EAGVAQSPRYKIIEKRQSVAFWCNPISGHATLYWYQQILGQGPKLLIQFQNNGVVDDSQLPKDRFSAERLKGVDSTLKIQPAKLEDSAVYLCASSTRALTEAFFGQGTRLTVV.

Only a few counts were recorded for this clonotype. This chain joins TRBV4-2 and TRBJ1-4; no clear D. V was clipped by 1 base and J by 0 bases, with 9 bases between them. The CDR3 is made up of 16 amino acids. From germline, CDR1 is LGHNA and CDR2 YNFKEQ. The CDR3 DNA sequence: TGTGCCAGCAGCCAAGTCCAGGATGCAACTAATGAAAAACTGTTTTTT. Its translation: CASSQVQDATNEKLFF.

The V gene is TRBV27, the J gene TRBJ2-7; D is undetermined. CDR1 and CDR2 from the germline V gene are MNHEY and SMNVEV (reference sequence). This CDR3 comprises 13 residues. Between the trimmed V and J ends, which lost 4 bases and 6 bases, there was a span of 13 bases. Here the CDR3 DNA reads TGTGCCAGCAGTTCCCTCGAGGACGCCGAGCAGTACTTC. Amino acids: CASSSLEDAEQYF.

This clonotype was counted ten times or more. This chain uses TRBV2 with TRBJ1-5; 8 nucleotides match TRBD1. Germline V gives CDR1 SNHLY, CDR2 FYNNEI. J was trimmed by 7 bases and V by 8 bases; bases with no gene match: 7. This CDR3 is built from 13 residues. The CDR3 spells CASSPQGGQPQHF. The CDR3 region has the DNA TGTGCCAGCTCACCACAGGGGGGGCAGCCCCAGCATTTT.

V and J are TRBV4-1 and TRBJ2-4, with 12 bases lining up with TRBD2. This CDR3 has 18 amino acids. With V trimmed by 3 bases and J by 3 bases, 9 bases remained unmatched. The germline V gene encodes CDR1 MGHRA and CDR2 YSYEKL. In nucleotides, the CDR3 is TGCGCCAGCAGCCATTCCGGACTAGCGGGGATGGACAAAAACATTCAGTACTTC. Translated: CASSHSGLAGMDKNIQYF.

This rearrangement joins TRBV2 to TRBJ1-2, with 7 nucleotides matching TRBD1. CDR1 and CDR2 (germline): SNHLY, FYNNEI. The CDR3 runs 15 residues. V dropped 5 bases and J dropped 4; count of bases not matched to a gene: 10. CDR3 DNA sequence: TGTGCCAGCAGTTTGGGACAGCCCTCGGGCTATGGCTACACCTTC. It translates to CASSLGQPSGYGYTF. The full variable domain, completed using reference TRBV2 and TRBJ1-2, is EPEVTQTPSHQVTQMGQEVILRCVPISNHLYFYWYRQILGQKVEFLVSFYNNEISEKSEIFDDQFSVERPDGSNFTLKIRSTKLEDSAMYFCASSLGQPSGYGYTFGSGTRLTVV.

This clonotype came up a few times. V usage is TRBV4-1 and J usage is TRBJ1-2; TRBD1 matches 9 bases. The CDR3 consists of 14 residues. Germline lookup yields CDR1 MGHRA and CDR2 YSYEKL. Losses at the gene ends were 5 bases for V and 8 bases for J; bases not matched to a gene: 9. The CDR3 loop reads CASSTAGTGYGYTF. CDR3 DNA sequence: TGCGCCAGCAGCACGGCCGGGACAGGGTACGGCTACACCTTC.

This clonotype was found a few times. The rearrangement uses TRBV6-6 and TRBJ2-6; D is unresolved. Germline V gene data show CDR1 as MNHNY and CDR2 as SVGAGI (reference sequence). The CDR3 is 16 residues long. Trimming shortened V by 2 bases and J by 2 bases, and 10 bases separated the two germline ends. The CDR3 nucleotides are TGTGCCAGCAGTTACGACACGGGCGCTGGGGCCAACGTCCTGACTTTC. Protein: CASSYDTGAGANVLTF.

CDR3 residues: CASSPSGAVSNQPQHF. Written as DNA, the CDR3 is TGTGCCAGCAGCCCCTCAGGGGCTGTAAGCAATCAGCCCCAGCATTTT. This sequence joins TRBV7-9 and TRBJ1-5; D perhaps matches TRBD1 (6 bases). The ends were cut back, 5 bases at V and 1 base at J, with 15 bases in the middle. Germline V gene data show CDR1 as SEHNR and CDR2 as FQNEAQ (reference sequence). The CDR3 runs 16 residues.

Ten or more counts support this clonotype. The genes are TRBV10-3 and TRBJ2-1; D is possibly TRBD2 (6 bases). V was shortened by 6 bases and J by 6 bases, with 15 bases between the two germline ends. The CDR3 loop spans 14 amino acids. Germline V gene lookup returns CDR1 ENHRY and CDR2 SYGVKD. The CDR3 loop is CAISADPEGNEQFF. Written as DNA, the CDR3 is TGTGCCATCAGCGCTGACCCGGAGGGCAATGAGCAGTTCTTC.

The chain joins TRBV19 to TRBJ2-7; no clear D. CDR3 length: 12 residues. Germline V gives CDR1 LNHDA, CDR2 SQIVND (reference sequence). The V end was cut by 4 bases, the J end by 5 bases, with 9 bases between. The CDR3 reads CASSTGGNEQYF. DNA for the CDR3: TGTGCCAGTAGTACGGGTGGGAACGAGCAGTACTTC. Complete variable domain (other parts from reference TRBV19 and TRBJ2-7): DGGITQSPKYLFRKEGQNVTLSCEQNLNHDAMYWYRQDPGQGLRLIYYSQIVNDFQKGDIAEGYSVSREKKESFPLTVTSAQKNPTAFYLCASSTGGNEQYFGPGTRLTVT.

V is TRBV6-2 or TRBV6-3 and J is TRBJ1-2; possibly TRBD1 for D (6 bases). Trimming left V 5 bases short and J 4 bases short, with 11 bases between. Germline V gives CDR1 MNHEY, CDR2 SVGEGT. The CDR3 covers 13 residues. CDR3 region: CASSASRGYGYTF. The CDR3 DNA is TGTGCCAGCAGTGCTAGCAGGGGCTATGGCTACACCTTC.

In this sample, this clonotype turned up a few times. This chain connects TRBV9 to TRBJ1-2; 9 bases map to TRBD1. Germline values: CDR1 SGDLS, CDR2 YYNGEE. The junction had 12 bases not matched to a gene; V was cut back by 0 bases and J by 3 bases. The CDR3 covers 18 residues. DNA of the CDR3: TGTGCCAGCAGCGTAGATACGGGGACAGGGAGCAGTCACTATGGCTACACCTTC. Protein product: CASSVDTGTGSSHYGYTF. Drawing the rest from reference TRBV9 and TRBJ1-2, the complete variable domain is DSGVTQTPKHLITATGQRVTLRCSPRSGDLSVYWYQQSLDQGLQFLIQYYNGEERAKGNILERFSAQQFPDLHSELNLSSLELGDSALYFCASSVDTGTGSSHYGYTFGSGTRLTVV.

To note about this clonotype: Relative to the germline gene, one junction end is altered; a read error may explain this. V and J are TRBV5-1 and TRBJ2-4, with a tentative D call TRBD1 (5 bases). CDR1 is SGHRS, CDR2 YFSETQ, per germline. The CDR3 contains 14 residues. The CDR3 bases are TGCGCCAGCAGCTTGGCTACTCAGGGAAACATTCAGCACTTC. Amino acids: CASSLATQGNIQHF.